What follows describes a single T cell receptor beta chain. Its antigen remains unidentified. These data come from a study of cytomegalovirus exposure and HLA in healthy donors. The germline V gene encodes CDR1 SEHNR and CDR2 FQNEAQ (reference sequence). This CDR3 has 16 amino acids. Trimming cost V 5 bases and J 0 bases; bases outside gene matches: 4. Study-wide findings and caveats: Cytomegalovirus association was assigned to some 160 TCR beta chains.

13 Jbeta primers and 60 Vbeta primers were used for the PCR. Here immunoSEQ multiplex PCR was the method, and the copy in TCRdb shows in-frame clones only, minus some. This table has around 200,000 clones, over 60% appearing once. The receptor was isolated from a male donor in good health and CMV-seronegative. The rearrangement links TRBV7-9 to TRBJ2-2; 9 nucleotides line up with TRBD1. The sequenced material came from PBMCs. CDR3 nucleotides: TGTGCCAGCAGCCCGACAGGGGGTCCGAACACCGGGGAGCTGTTTTTT. This encodes CASSPTGGPNTGELFF.